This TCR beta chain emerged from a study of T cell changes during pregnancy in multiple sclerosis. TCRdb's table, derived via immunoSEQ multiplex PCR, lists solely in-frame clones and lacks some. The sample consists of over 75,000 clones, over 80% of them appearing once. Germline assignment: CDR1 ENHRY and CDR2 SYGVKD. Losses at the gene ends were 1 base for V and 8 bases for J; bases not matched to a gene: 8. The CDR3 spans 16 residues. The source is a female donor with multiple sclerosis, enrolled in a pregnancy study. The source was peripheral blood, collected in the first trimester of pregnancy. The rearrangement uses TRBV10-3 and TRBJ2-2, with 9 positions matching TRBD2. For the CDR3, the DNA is TGTGCCATCAGTGAGTTAAGACTAGCGGCAGGAGGGGAGCTGTTTTTT. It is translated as CAISELRLAAGGELFF.